A selection of T cell receptor beta chains follows, all from one sample in a study of blood T cells in healthy people across ages. MiXCR, run by TCRdb on the 5' RACE reads, gives a single entry per CDR3 protein. Here the sample spans around 1,700,000 distinct CDR3 sequences, 28% being singletons. The sequenced sample consisted of blood. The receptors come from a woman aged 25-40 years in good health. Each CDR3 is given with its conserved first and last residue. The D gene is left open where the match is weak. Only some rows state a clone size, as once, few, many or a class for expanded clones.

D gene,V gene,clone size,J gene,CDR3 protein,CDR3 DNA
NA,TRBV14,NA,TRBJ2-1,CASSTQGYEQFF,TGTGCCAGCAGCACACAGGGATATGAGCAGTTCTTC
NA,TRBV29-1,NA,TRBJ2-3,CSVVGGKGRYTDTQYF,TGCAGCGTTGTGGGGGGTAAGGGTAGGTACACAGATACGCAGTATTTT
TRBD2,TRBV5-1,NA,TRBJ2-5,CASSARLAGRQETQYF,TGCGCCAGCAGCGCCCGACTAGCGGGAAGACAAGAGACCCAGTACTTC
NA,TRBV7-2,NA,TRBJ2-2,CASSPLGPGELFF,TGTGCCAGCAGCCCCCTGGGGCCCGGGGAGCTGTTTTTT
TRBD2,TRBV11-2,NA,TRBJ2-2,CASSSTSGKNTGELFF,TGTGCCAGCAGCTCCACTAGCGGGAAGAACACCGGGGAGCTGTTTTTT
TRBD1,TRBV12-3/TRBV12-4,NA,TRBJ2-3,CASTGQVLSTDTQYF,TGTGCCAGCACGGGACAGGTCCTTAGCACAGATACGCAGTATTTT
NA,TRBV5-1,many,TRBJ2-3,CASRGDSRTDTQYF,TGCGCCTCGAGGGGGGACAGTAGAACAGATACGCAGTATTTT
TRBD1,TRBV19,NA,TRBJ2-7,CDSSIDTGDEQYF,TGTGACAGTAGTATAGATACAGGGGACGAGCAGTACTTC
TRBD2,TRBV5-1,NA,TRBJ2-7,CTSSPGGSGGYYEQYF,TGCACCAGCAGCCCGGGAGGTAGCGGGGGATACTACGAGCAGTACTTC
NA,TRBV6-2/TRBV6-3,NA,TRBJ2-2,CASSFLANTGELFF,TGTGCCAGCAGTTTCCTCGCTAACACCGGGGAGCTGTTTTTT
TRBD2,TRBV20-1,few,TRBJ2-1,CSARTSLNNEQFF,TGCAGTGCTAGGACTAGCTTGAACAATGAGCAGTTCTTC
TRBD1,TRBV19,few,TRBJ1-1,CASSGQGRGTEAFF,TGTGCCAGTAGTGGACAGGGGCGGGGAACTGAAGCTTTCTTT
TRBD1,TRBV20-1,NA,TRBJ1-4,CSASMRQGDEKRFF,TGCAGTGCTAGTATGAGACAGGGCGACGAAAAGCGGTTTTTT
NA,TRBV12-3/TRBV12-4,many,TRBJ1-5,CASSFGDTNQPQHF,TGTGCCAGCAGTTTCGGGGACACCAATCAGCCCCAGCATTTT
NA,TRBV30,NA,TRBJ2-1,CAWSDRPGNEQFF,TGTGCCTGGAGCGATCGACCTGGGAACGAGCAGTTCTTC
NA,TRBV10-2,NA,TRBJ1-1,CASSDRGCPEAFF,TGCGCCAGCAGTGACAGGGGATGTCCTGAAGCTTTCTTT
NA,TRBV29-1,NA,TRBJ1-1,CSAQRGDTEAFF,TGCAGCGCCCAGCGGGGGGACACTGAAGCTTTCTTT
TRBD2,TRBV20-1,many,TRBJ2-1,CSVPPGLEADEQFF,TGCAGTGTACCCCCGGGACTAGAGGCCGATGAGCAGTTCTTC
NA,TRBV5-1,NA,TRBJ1-4,CASSPGREGEKLFF,TGCGCCAGCAGCCCTGGAAGGGAAGGCGAAAAACTGTTTTTT
TRBD1,TRBV10-2,NA,TRBJ2-1,CASSGGQGIPYNDQFF,TGCGCCAGCAGTGGGGGACAGGGGATCCCCTACAATGATCAGTTCTTC
TRBD2,TRBV6-2/TRBV6-3,few,TRBJ2-1,CASKPGLGLPDNEQFF,TGTGCCAGCAAGCCGGGACTAGGACTCCCGGACAATGAGCAGTTCTTC
NA,TRBV15,many,TRBJ1-2,CATSSGPRGVGYTF,TGTGCCACCAGCTCGGGCCCACGGGGAGTCGGCTACACCTTC
NA,TRBV4-1,few,TRBJ1-2,CASSHTTQGTNYGYTF,TGCGCCAGCAGCCACACAACCCAGGGGACGAACTATGGCTACACCTTC
TRBD2,TRBV7-3,NA,TRBJ2-5,CASSPGGGVGETQYF,TGTGCCAGCAGCCCCGGCGGGGGGGTGGGAGAGACCCAGTACTTC
TRBD2,TRBV6-1,NA,TRBJ2-1,CASSEFTSGLSYNEQFF,TGTGCCAGCAGTGAGTTTACTAGCGGCCTCTCCTACAATGAGCAGTTCTTC